This T cell receptor beta chain was recovered during a study of CXCR3-negative and CXCR3-positive naive CD8 T cells. The overall study: A total of approximately 140 million TRB reads was generated, with about 1.5 +/- 0.3 million per library. Regarding the study as a whole: CXCR3-positive naive cells carried more hydrophobic TRB CDR3s than CXCR3-negative ones. Memory cells showed distinct TRBV-TRBJ patterns, while the two naive subsets matched.

From germline, CDR1 is MDHEN and CDR2 SYDVKM. This CDR3 region has 16 residues. TRB cDNA libraries were made by UMI-labeled 5' RACE. TCRdb reprocessed the 5' RACE reads; each CDR3 protein has one entry and no DNA is given. This sample's clone table lists tens of thousands of distinct CDR3 sequences. Comment on this clonotype: The target antigen is unknown.

Those CD8+ T cells considered naive were CD45RO-CCR7+CD27+CD95-. The sample comprised naive CXCR3- CD8+ T cells from blood. Subset denoted: CD45RO-CCR7+CD27+CD95- naive CD8+ T cells lacking CXCR3 (TNR3-). The V and J genes are TRBV28 and TRBJ2-3; TCRdb calls TRBD1, which cannot be checked without DNA. The clonotype originates from a human donor in good health. Some clones in this sample may be carry-over from other donors' samples. CDR3 sequence: CASSLRLGGSTDTQYF.